Shown below are 2 T cell receptor beta chains from a single sample sequenced in a study of CD8 T cells in Susac syndrome. Random-hexamer reverse transcription was applied to roughly 0.45 to 1 ug RNA. TCRdb reprocessed the immunoSEQ multiplex PCR reads via MiXCR and lists one record per CDR3 protein. The sample includes approximately 200,000 distinct CDR3 sequences, roughly 92% of them seen just once. Sequencing was carried out using CD8+ T cells from PBMCs. The receptor set was obtained from a human donor with multiple sclerosis.

The rearrangement links TRBV4-2 to TRBJ2-6; D is undetermined. V was shortened by 1 base and J by 0 bases, with 13 bases between the two germline ends. The CDR3 contains 18 residues. Germline V lookup: CDR1 LGHNA, CDR2 YNFKEQ. The CDR3 region is CASSQALLGPSGANVLTF. The CDR3 coding sequence is TGTGCCAGCAGCCAAGCCCTCTTGGGCCCCTCTGGGGCCAACGTCCTGACTTTC.

The V and J genes are TRBV2 and TRBJ2-5, with 13 bases aligning to TRBD2. J was trimmed by 4 bases and V by 6 bases; bases with no gene match: 2. The CDR3 loop spans 14 amino acids. Germline V gives CDR1 SNHLY, CDR2 FYNNEI. The CDR3 loop reads CASRTSGGRETQYF. As DNA, the CDR3 is TGTGCCAGCAGGACTAGCGGGGGGCGAGAGACCCAGTACTTC.